Presented here are 2 T cell receptor beta chains from one specimen sequenced in a study of graft-versus-host responses after intestinal transplantation. The protocol was immunoSEQ multiplex PCR, while the TCRdb copy is restricted to in-frame clones and leaves out a portion. The repertoire holds about 27,000 clones, with around 78% as singletons. Sample: PBMCs, taken around 29 days after intestinal transplant. These receptors were collected from a human patient who received an intestinal transplant, so some T cells may come from the graft donor.

V gene TRBV4-1 combines with J gene TRBJ2-7, with 9 bases aligning to TRBD2. CDR1 is MGHRA, CDR2 YSYEKL, per germline. CDR3 length: 18 amino acids. V trimming: 0 bases; J trimming: 0 bases; junction bases outside the gene matches: 9. This CDR3 is CASSQDRLAALSSYEQYF. The CDR3 DNA reads TGCGCCAGCAGCCAAGATCGACTAGCGGCTCTCAGCTCCTACGAGCAGTACTTC.

The chain has TRBV2 and TRBJ2-7; 13 nucleotides match TRBD2. Germline V gene lookup returns CDR1 SNHLY and CDR2 FYNNEI. The CDR3 is 17 amino acids. Unmatched junction bases numbered 11, after V lost 7 bases and J lost 2 bases. In DNA form, the CDR3 reads TGTGCCAGCACCCGGGGACTAGCGGGACAACCGCCCTACGAGCAGTACTTC. It yields the protein CASTRGLAGQPPYEQYF.